This T cell receptor (beta chain) was observed in a study of blood T cell repertoires in COVID-19. In the study overall: Whether acute or convalescent, the COVID-19 samples came from the United States, Italy and Spain. PBMCs, B-cell-depleted T cells, or T cells provided the cDNA or gDNA that made up the material.

The CDR3 sequence is 15 residues long. Germline values: CDR1 LGHDT, CDR2 YNNKEL (reference sequence). The V end lost 6 bases, the J end lost 5 bases, and 18 bases lay between the germline ends. Per the study methods: Scientists estimated how many nucleated cells there were by amplifying reference gene primers. Repertoires were generated with immunoSEQ multiplex PCR, while TCRdb's copy carries only in-frame clones and drops some. The V and J calls and clone size are taken from that table; D and trimming were inferred from the DNA. Here the sample spans 140,000 to 150,000 clones, 84% being singletons. The J gene is TRBJ2-3, the V gene TRBV3-1 (or the pseudogene TRBV3-2); maybe TRBD2 (5 bases). Material for sequencing was peripheral blood. The clonotype comes from a human donor in a cohort sampled during active COVID-19. The CDR3 DNA sequence: TGTGCCAGCAGTGACGGGTCCTTAGGAGGAGATACGCAGTATTTT. It yields the protein CASSDGSLGGDTQYF.